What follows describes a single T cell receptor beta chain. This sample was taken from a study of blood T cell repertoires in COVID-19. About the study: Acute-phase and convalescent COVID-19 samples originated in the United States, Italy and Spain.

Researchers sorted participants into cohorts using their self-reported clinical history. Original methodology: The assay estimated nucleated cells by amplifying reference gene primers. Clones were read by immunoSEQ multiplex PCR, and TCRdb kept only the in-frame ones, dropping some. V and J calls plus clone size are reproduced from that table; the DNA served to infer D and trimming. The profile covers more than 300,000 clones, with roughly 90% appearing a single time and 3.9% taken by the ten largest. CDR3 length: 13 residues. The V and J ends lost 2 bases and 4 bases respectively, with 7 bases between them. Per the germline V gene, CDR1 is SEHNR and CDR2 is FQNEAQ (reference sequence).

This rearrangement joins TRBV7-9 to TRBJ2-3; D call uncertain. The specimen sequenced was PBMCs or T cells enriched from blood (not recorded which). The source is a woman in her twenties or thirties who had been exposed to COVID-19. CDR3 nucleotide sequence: TGTGCCAGCAGCTTACGTACGGCAGATACGCAGTATTTT. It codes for CASSLRTADTQYF.